Listed below are T cell receptor beta chains from one sample, sequenced in a study of CD8 T cells in ankylosing spondylitis. TCRdb reprocessed the 5' RACE reads with MiXCR, giving one entry per CDR3 protein. The sample lists roughly 230,000 distinct CDR3 sequences, roughly a tenth occurring once. Sample: blood, either unsorted or a sorted T cell fraction (not recorded which). The receptors here all came from a male donor with ankylosing spondylitis or in good health (not recorded which). Both conserved end residues are part of each CDR3. Fields, in order: D gene, J gene, V gene, clone size, CDR3 DNA, CDR3 protein. The D gene is left open where the match is weak. Clone size is stated in some rows and not others, as once, few, many or a class when expanded.

.	TRBJ1-4	TRBV29-1	.	TGCAGCGTTGAAGGCGGTCGCCCGGGTAAACTGTTTTTT	CSVEGGRPGKLFF
TRBD2	TRBJ2-3	TRBV4-2	.	TGTGCCAGCAGCCCACTTCAAACTAGCGGGGCTGTCACAGATACGCAGTATTTT	CASSPLQTSGAVTDTQYF
.	TRBJ2-1	TRBV7-9	few	TGTGCCAGCAGCTCCGAATTAGTTGAGCAGTTCTTC	CASSSELVEQFF
TRBD1	TRBJ1-5	TRBV4-2	.	TGTGCCAGCACCAGATCACCACGAGTGGCGCCACGACAGGGTTCGAGCAATCAGCCCCAGCATTTT	CASTRSPRVAPRQGSSNQPQHF
.	TRBJ2-3	TRBV7-9	.	TGTGCCAGCAGCCCTCCGGGAGTGGAGTATTTT	CASSPPGVEYF
.	TRBJ1-6	TRBV11-2	few	TGTGCCAGCGGATCTTCTTGGGCAAATTCACCCCTCCACTTT	CASGSSWANSPLHF
.	TRBJ2-3	TRBV7-9	.	TGTGCCAGCAGCTCCGCCCCAGGGACCGAGCAGTATTTT	CASSSAPGTEQYF
TRBD2	TRBJ2-1	TRBV2	many	TGTGCCAGCAGCTCCCTAGCGGGAAGCTACAATGAGCAGTTCTTC	CASSSLAGSYNEQFF
.	TRBJ2-7	TRBV10-3	many	TGTGCCATCAGTCAGCTGGGTTACGAGCAGTACTTC	CAISQLGYEQYF
.	TRBJ2-7	TRBV4-2	many	TGTGCCAGCAGCCCCGGGCCTCCTGGGGGGCAGTACTTC	CASSPGPPGGQYF
TRBD2	TRBJ2-3	TRBV7-2	many	TGTGCCAGCAGCTTAAGGAGTAGCGGGGGGCGGGGAGATACGCAGTATTTT	CASSLRSSGGRGDTQYF
.	TRBJ2-7	TRBV12-3/TRBV12-4	few	TGTGCCAGTCAATTGGGCGGCAGCTCCTACGAGCAGTACTTC	CASQLGGSSYEQYF
TRBD2	TRBJ2-3	TRBV7-2	many	TGTGCCAGCAGCCACCCGACTAGCGGACCCGCGACAGATACGCAGTATTTT	CASSHPTSGPATDTQYF
.	TRBJ2-1	TRBV5-4	few	TGTGCCAGCAGCCCGGACTTCTACAATGAGCAGTTCTTC	CASSPDFYNEQFF
TRBD1	TRBJ2-1	TRBV11-3	few	TGTGCCAGCAGCGCCCGGGACAGGGGGTTCTTCAATGAGCAGTTCTTC	CASSARDRGFFNEQFF
.	TRBJ1-1	TRBV12-3/TRBV12-4	.	TGTGCCAGCAGTTTAGAGAATTGGCAAGGGACTGAAGCTTTCTTT	CASSLENWQGTEAFF
.	TRBJ2-1	TRBV4-1	many	TGCGCCAGCAGCCATCCCCCCAGCCTAGGGCGGGATGAGCAGTTCTTC	CASSHPPSLGRDEQFF
TRBD1	TRBJ1-1	TRBV20-1	many	TGCAGTGCTAGGGCTCAGGGGGCAACTGAAGCTTTCTTT	CSARAQGATEAFF
.	TRBJ2-7	TRBV4-1	many	TGCGCCAGCAGCCGAGGACAATTCGGCGGACGCCCGTACGAGCAGTACTTC	CASSRGQFGGRPYEQYF
.	TRBJ1-4	TRBV3-1	.	TGTGCCAGCAGCCAAGAGGGACTGAATGAAAAACTGTTTTTT	CASSQEGLNEKLFF
.	TRBJ2-3	TRBV6-6	.	TGTGCCAGCACGGTAACAGAGCGGGCGTCAATCACAGATACGCAGTATTTT	CASTVTERASITDTQYF
TRBD2	TRBJ2-1	TRBV2	many	TGTGCCAGCAGCCCTCTAGGACTAGCGGGCGAAGAGCAGTTCTTC	CASSPLGLAGEEQFF
TRBD1	TRBJ2-5	TRBV10-1	many	TGCGCCAGCAGTGAGTCCGGACAGGGCCTGCGACAAGAGACCCAGTACTTC	CASSESGQGLRQETQYF
.	TRBJ2-3	TRBV19	many	TGTGCCAGTAAGCCGTCTGGCAATGAAGATACGCAGTATTTT	CASKPSGNEDTQYF
TRBD1	TRBJ2-1	TRBV7-2	few	TGTGCCAGCAGCTTAAATACAGGGGGCATAAATGAGCAGTTCTTC	CASSLNTGGINEQFF
TRBD2	TRBJ2-3	TRBV6-1	many	TGTGCCAGCAGCCTGGGACTATACCACACAGATACGCAGTATTTT	CASSLGLYHTDTQYF
.	TRBJ1-5	TRBV2	.	TGTGCCAGCAGTCTGACCAGGGAGGGACAGCCCCAGCATTTT	CASSLTREGQPQHF
.	TRBJ1-4	TRBV18	.	TGTGCCAGCTCACCTTCTGGGGTTGCAACTAATGAAAAACTGTTTTTT	CASSPSGVATNEKLFF
.	TRBJ2-2	TRBV5-1	many	TGCGCCAGCAGCTTGTCCGGGGGCGCGAACACCGGGGAGCTGTTTTTT	CASSLSGGANTGELFF
TRBD1	TRBJ1-1	TRBV20-1	many	TGCAGTGCCCAGAACAGGGGATTTGGCACTGAAGCTTTCTTT	CSAQNRGFGTEAFF